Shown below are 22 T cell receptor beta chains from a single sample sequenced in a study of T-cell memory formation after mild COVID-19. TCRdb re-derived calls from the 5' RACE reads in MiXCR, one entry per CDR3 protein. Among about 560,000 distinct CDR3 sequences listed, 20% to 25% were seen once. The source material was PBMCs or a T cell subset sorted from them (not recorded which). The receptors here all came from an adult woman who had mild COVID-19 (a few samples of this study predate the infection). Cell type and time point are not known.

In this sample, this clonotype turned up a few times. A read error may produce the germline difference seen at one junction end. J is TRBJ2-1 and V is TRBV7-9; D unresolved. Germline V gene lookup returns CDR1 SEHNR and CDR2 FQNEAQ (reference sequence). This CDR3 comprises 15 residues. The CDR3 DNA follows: TGTGCCAGCAGCGGCCTGGTGGGCTCCCACAATGAGCAGTTCTTC. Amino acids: CASSGLVGSHNEQFF.

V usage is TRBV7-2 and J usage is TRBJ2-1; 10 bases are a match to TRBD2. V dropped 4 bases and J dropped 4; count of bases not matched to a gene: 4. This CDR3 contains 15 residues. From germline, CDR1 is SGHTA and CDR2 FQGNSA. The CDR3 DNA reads TGTGCCAGCAGCTCGTGGACTAGCGGTTACAATGAGCAGTTCTTC. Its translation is CASSSWTSGYNEQFF. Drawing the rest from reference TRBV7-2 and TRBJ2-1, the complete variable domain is GAGVSQSPSNKVTEKGKDVELRCDPISGHTALYWYRQSLGQGLEFLIYFQGNSAPDKSGLPSDRFSAERTGGSVSTLTIQRTQQEDSAVYLCASSSWTSGYNEQFFGPGTRLTVL.

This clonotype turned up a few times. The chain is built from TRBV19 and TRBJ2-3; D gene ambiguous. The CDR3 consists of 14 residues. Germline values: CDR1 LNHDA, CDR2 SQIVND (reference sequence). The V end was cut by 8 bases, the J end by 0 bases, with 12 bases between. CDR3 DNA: TGTGCCAGTTCGTGGGTGGGGAGCACAGATACGCAGTATTTT. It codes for CASSWVGSTDTQYF.

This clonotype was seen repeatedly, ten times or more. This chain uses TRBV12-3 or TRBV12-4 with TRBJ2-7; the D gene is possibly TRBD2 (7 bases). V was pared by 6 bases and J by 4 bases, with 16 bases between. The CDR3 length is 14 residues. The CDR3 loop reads CASSLGGGTYEQYF. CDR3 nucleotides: TGTGCCAGCAGCCTAGGGGGGGGGACTTACGAGCAGTACTTC.

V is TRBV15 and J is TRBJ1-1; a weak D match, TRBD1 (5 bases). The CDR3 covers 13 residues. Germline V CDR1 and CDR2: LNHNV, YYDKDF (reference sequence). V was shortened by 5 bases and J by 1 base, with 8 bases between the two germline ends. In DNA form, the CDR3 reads TGTGCCACCAGCGCAGGGAGGAACACTGAAGCTTTCTTT. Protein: CATSAGRNTEAFF.

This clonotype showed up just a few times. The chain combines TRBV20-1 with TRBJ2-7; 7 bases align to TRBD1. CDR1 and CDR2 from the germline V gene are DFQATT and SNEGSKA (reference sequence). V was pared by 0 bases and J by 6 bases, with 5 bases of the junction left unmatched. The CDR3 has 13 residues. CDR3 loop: CSARDWTGSEQYF. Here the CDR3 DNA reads TGCAGTGCTAGAGACTGGACAGGTTCCGAGCAGTACTTC.

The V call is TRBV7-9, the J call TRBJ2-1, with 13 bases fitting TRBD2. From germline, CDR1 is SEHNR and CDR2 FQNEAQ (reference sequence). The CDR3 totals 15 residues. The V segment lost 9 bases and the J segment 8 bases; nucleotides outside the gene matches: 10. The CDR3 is CASSFGLAGVDEQFF. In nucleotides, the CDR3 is TGTGCCAGTTCCTTTGGACTAGCGGGAGTTGATGAGCAGTTCTTC.

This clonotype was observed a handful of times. The CDR3 spells CASSRDGGRREAFF. As DNA, the CDR3 is TGTGCCAGCAGCAGAGATGGGGGGCGCAGGGAAGCTTTCTTT. The gene calls are TRBV7-8 and TRBJ1-1; a weak D match, TRBD1 (6 bases). The CDR3 spans 14 residues. CDR1 and CDR2 from the germline V gene are SGHVS and FQNEAQ. Trimming pared 5 bases from V and 8 bases from J, leaving 18 bases between.

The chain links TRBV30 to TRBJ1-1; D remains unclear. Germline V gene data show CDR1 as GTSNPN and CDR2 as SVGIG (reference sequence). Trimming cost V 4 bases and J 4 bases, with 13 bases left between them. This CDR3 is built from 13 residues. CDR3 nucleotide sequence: TGTGCCTGGACAGCGGTGGGTTTCACTGAAGCTTTCTTT. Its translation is CAWTAVGFTEAFF.

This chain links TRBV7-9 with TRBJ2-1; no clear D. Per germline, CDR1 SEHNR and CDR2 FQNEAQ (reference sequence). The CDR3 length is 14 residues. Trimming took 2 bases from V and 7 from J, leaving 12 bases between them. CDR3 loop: CASSLRAGQNEQFF. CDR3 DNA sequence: TGTGCCAGCAGCTTACGGGCAGGCCAAAATGAGCAGTTCTTC.

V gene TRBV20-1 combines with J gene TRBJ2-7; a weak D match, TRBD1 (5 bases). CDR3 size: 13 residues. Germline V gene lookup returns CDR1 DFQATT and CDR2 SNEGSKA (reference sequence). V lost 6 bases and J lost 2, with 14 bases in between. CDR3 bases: TGCAGTGCGCTGAAGGACATTCCCTACGAGCAGTACTTC. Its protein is CSALKDIPYEQYF.

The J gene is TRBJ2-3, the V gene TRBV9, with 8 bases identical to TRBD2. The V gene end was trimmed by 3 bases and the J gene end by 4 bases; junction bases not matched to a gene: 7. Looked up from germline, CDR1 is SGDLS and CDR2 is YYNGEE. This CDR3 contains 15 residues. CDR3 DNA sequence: TGTGCCAGCAGCGATACGGGGGGGGTCCCAGATACGCAGTATTTT. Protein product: CASSDTGGVPDTQYF. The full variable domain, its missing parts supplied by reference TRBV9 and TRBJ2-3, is DSGVTQTPKHLITATGQRVTLRCSPRSGDLSVYWYQQSLDQGLQFLIQYYNGEERAKGNILERFSAQQFPDLHSELNLSSLELGDSALYFCASSDTGGVPDTQYFGPGTRLTVL.

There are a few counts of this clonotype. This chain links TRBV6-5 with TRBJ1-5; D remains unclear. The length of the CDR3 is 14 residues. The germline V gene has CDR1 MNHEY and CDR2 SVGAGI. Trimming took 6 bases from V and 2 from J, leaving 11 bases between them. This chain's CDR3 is CASSRLAGNQPQHF. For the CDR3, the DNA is TGTGCCAGCAGCCGGCTGGCAGGCAATCAGCCCCAGCATTTT.

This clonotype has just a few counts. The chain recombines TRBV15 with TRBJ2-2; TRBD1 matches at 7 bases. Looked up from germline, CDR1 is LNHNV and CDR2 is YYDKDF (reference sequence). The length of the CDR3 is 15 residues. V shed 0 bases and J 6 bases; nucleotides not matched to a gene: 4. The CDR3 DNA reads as TGTGCCACCAGCAGAGATTTCCAGGGGGCCGGGGAGCTGTTTTTT. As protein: CATSRDFQGAGELFF.

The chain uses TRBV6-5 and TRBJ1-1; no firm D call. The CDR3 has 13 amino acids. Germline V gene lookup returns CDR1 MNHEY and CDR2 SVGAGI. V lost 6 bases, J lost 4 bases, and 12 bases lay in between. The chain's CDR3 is CASSPFLSTEAFF. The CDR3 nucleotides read TGTGCCAGCAGCCCATTCCTATCCACTGAAGCTTTCTTT.

The CDR3 region has the DNA TGCGCCAGCAGCTTGGAGAGGGAATGGGAGACCCAGTACTTC. Protein sequence: CASSLEREWETQYF. This chain joins TRBV5-1 and TRBJ2-5; D may be TRBD2 (5 bases). The V end was cut by 0 bases, the J end by 5 bases, with 11 bases between. This CDR3 is built from 14 residues. The germline CDR1 and CDR2 sequences are SGHRS and YFSETQ.

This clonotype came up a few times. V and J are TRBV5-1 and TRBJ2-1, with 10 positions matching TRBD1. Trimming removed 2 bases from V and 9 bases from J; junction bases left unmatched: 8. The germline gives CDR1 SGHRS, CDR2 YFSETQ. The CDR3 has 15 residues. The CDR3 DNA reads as TGCGCCAGCAGCTTCGACAGGGGGCATGTTAGTGAGCAGTTCTTC. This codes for CASSFDRGHVSEQFF.

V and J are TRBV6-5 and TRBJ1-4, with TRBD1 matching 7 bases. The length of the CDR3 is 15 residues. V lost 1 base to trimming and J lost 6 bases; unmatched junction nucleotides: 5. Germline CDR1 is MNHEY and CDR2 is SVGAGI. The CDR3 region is CASSYFGQGDEKLFF. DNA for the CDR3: TGTGCCAGCAGTTACTTCGGGCAGGGGGATGAAAAACTGTTTTTT.

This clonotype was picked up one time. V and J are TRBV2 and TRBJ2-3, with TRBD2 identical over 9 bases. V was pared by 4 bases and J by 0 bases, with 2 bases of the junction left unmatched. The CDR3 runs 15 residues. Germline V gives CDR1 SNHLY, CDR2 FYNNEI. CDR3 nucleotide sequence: TGTGCCAGCAGTGCGCTAGCGGGAAGCACAGATACGCAGTATTTT. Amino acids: CASSALAGSTDTQYF.

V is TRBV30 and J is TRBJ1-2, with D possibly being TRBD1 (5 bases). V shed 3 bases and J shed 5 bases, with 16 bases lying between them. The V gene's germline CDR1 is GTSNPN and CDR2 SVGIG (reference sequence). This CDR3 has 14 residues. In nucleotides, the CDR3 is TGTGCCTGGAGCCCTCAGGGATCGTGGTATGGCTACACCTTC. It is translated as CAWSPQGSWYGYTF.

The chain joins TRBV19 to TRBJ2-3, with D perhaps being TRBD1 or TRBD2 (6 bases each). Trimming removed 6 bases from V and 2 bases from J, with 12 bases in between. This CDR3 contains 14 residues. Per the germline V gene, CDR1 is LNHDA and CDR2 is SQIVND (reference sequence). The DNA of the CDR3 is TGTGCCAGTAGAGGGGGACTGTACACAGATACGCAGTATTTT. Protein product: CASRGGLYTDTQYF.

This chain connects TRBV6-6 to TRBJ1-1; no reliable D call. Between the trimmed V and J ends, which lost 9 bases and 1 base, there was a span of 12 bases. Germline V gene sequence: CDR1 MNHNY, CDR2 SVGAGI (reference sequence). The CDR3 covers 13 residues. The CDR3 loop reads CASADGQNTEAFF. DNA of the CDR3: TGTGCCAGTGCGGACGGGCAGAACACTGAAGCTTTCTTT.